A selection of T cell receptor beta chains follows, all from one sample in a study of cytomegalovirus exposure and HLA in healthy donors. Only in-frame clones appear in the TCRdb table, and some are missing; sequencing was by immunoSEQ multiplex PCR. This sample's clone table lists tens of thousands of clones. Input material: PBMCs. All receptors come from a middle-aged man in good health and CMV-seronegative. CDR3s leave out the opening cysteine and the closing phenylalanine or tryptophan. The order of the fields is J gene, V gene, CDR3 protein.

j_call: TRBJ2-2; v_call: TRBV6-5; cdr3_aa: ASRLLAGNTGELF
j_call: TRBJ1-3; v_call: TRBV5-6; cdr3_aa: ASSLQGISGNTIY
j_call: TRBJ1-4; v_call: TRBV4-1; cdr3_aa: ASSQVPGQGGWDEKLF
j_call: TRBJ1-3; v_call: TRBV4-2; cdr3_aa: ASSQDRGLGNTIY
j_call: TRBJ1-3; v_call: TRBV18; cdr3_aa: ASSPFDVTGGLSGNTIY
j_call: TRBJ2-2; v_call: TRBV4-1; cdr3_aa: ASSQVMGGSTGELF
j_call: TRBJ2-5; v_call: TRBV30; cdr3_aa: AWSVGGEETQY
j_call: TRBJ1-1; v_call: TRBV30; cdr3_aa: AWSVDPHLGTGNTEAF
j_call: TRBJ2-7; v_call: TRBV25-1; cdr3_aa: ASSVVVGAAGYEQY
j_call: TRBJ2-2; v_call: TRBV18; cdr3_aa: ASSLMNTGELF
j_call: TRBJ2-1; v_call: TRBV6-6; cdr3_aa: ASSFQGLGNEQF
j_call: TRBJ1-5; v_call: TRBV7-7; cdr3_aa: ASSLAINQPQH
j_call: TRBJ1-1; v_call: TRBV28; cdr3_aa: ASSLTGGVTEAF
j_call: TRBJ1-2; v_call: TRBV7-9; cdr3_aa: ASSPRGSRGDYGYT
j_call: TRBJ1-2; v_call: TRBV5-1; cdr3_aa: ANGENYGYT
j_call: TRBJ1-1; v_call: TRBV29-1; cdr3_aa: SVEDRPRAVAEAF
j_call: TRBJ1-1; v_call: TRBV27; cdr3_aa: ASSSQTHGEAF
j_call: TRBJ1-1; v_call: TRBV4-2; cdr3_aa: ASSQGTGDKAF
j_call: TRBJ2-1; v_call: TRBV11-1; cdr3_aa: ASSQHGKREMDNEQF
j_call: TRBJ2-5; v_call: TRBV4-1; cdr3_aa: ASSHPGLSQETQY
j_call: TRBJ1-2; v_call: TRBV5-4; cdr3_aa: ASSLDRGPLGGYT
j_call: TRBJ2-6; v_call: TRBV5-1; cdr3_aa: ASSLGFPGLAGADSGANVLT
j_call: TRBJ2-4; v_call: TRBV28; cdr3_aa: ASSPVAVSLAKNIQY
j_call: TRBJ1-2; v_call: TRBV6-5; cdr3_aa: ASKLGQIENYGYT